The T cell receptor beta chain described here comes from a study of cytomegalovirus exposure and HLA in healthy donors. PCR used 60 Vbeta primers and 13 Jbeta primers. The table came from immunoSEQ multiplex PCR; TCRdb's copy has only in-frame clones and leaves some out. The sample lists some 130,000 clones, around 78% occurring once. This CDR3 spans 12 amino acids. V was pared by 4 bases and J by 11 bases, with 14 bases between. Germline CDR1 is LNHDA and CDR2 is SQIVND (reference sequence). This chain links TRBV19 with TRBJ1-1, with D unresolved. Sequencing input: PBMCs. The source is a woman between 40 and 55 years old in good health and CMV-seronegative. CDR3 in DNA: TGTGCCAGTAGTACCTTGACTTGGCGCGCTTTCTTT. It specifies CASSTLTWRAFF.